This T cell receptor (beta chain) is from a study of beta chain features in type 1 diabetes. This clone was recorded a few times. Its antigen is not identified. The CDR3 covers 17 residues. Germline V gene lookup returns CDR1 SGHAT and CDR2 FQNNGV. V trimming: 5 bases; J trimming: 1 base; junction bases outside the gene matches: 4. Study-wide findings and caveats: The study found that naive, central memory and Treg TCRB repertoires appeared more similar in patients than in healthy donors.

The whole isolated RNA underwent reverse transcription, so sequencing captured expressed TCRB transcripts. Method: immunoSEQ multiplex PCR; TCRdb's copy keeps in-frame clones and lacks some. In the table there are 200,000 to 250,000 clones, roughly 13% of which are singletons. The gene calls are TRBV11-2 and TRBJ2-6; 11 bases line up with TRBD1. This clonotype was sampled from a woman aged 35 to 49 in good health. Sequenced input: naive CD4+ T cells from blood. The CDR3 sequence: CASSPRDRGSGANVLTF. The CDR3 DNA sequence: TGTGCCAGCAGCCCCCGGGACAGGGGGTCTGGGGCCAACGTCCTGACTTTC. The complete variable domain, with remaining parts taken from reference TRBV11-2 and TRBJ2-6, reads EAGVAQSPRYKIIEKRQSVAFWCNPISGHATLYWYQQILGQGPKLLIQFQNNGVVDDSQLPKDRFSAERLKGVDSTLKIQPAKLEDSAVYLCASSPRDRGSGANVLTFGAGSRLTVL.